These 26 T cell receptor beta chains share one sample of origin, sequenced in a study of blood T cell repertoires in COVID-19. Some clones are missing from TCRdb's copy, which holds only in-frame ones; the method was immunoSEQ multiplex PCR. This table has fewer than 350,000 clones, approximately 89% appearing once. Sequenced input: PBMCs or T cells enriched from blood (not recorded which). These receptors originate from a woman in her thirties or forties who had recovered from COVID-19.

The chain combines TRBV24-1 with TRBJ1-3; D uncertain. The ends were cut back, 4 bases at V and 0 bases at J, with 6 bases in the middle. Germline V gene sequence: CDR1 KGHDR, CDR2 SFDVKD. This CDR3 contains 14 residues. The CDR3 nucleotides read TGTGCCACCAGTGACCCCCTCTCTGGAAACACCATATATTTT. Translation gives CATSDPLSGNTIYF.

CDR3: CASSELALSSYNEQFF. CDR3 coding DNA: TGTGCCAGCAGTGAACTAGCGCTAAGCTCCTACAATGAGCAGTTCTTC. V gene TRBV6-1 combines with J gene TRBJ2-1; D possibly corresponds to TRBD2 (6 bases). CDR3 length: 16 residues. Per the germline V gene, CDR1 is MNHNS and CDR2 is SASEGT. V dropped 2 bases and J dropped 0 bases, with 11 bases sitting between them.

The chain is built from TRBV7-2 and TRBJ2-1; TRBD1 agrees at 8 bases. Germline V gives CDR1 SGHTA, CDR2 FQGNSA. CDR3 size: 17 residues. With V trimmed by 3 bases and J by 5 bases, 12 bases remained unmatched. The CDR3 sequence is CASSFGRRIQGDNEQFF. CDR3 sequence (DNA): TGTGCCAGCAGCTTTGGAAGAAGAATACAGGGGGACAATGAGCAGTTCTTC. Variable domain in full (rest from reference TRBV7-2 and TRBJ2-1): GAGVSQSPSNKVTEKGKDVELRCDPISGHTALYWYRQSLGQGLEFLIYFQGNSAPDKSGLPSDRFSAERTGGSVSTLTIQRTQQEDSAVYLCASSFGRRIQGDNEQFFGPGTRLTVL.

The chain has TRBV5-1 and TRBJ2-1; 7 nucleotides agree with TRBD1. CDR3 length equals 15 residues. J gave up 1 base and V 3 bases, and 4 bases lay outside the gene matches. From germline, CDR1 is SGHRS and CDR2 YFSETQ. CDR3 loop: CASSSGTASYNEQFF. In nucleotides, the CDR3 is TGCGCCAGCAGCTCCGGGACAGCATCCTACAATGAGCAGTTCTTC. Full variable domain (rest looked up from reference TRBV5-1 and TRBJ2-1): KAGVTQTPRYLIKTRGQQVTLSCSPISGHRSVSWYQQTPGQGLQFLFEYFSETQRNKGNFPGRFSGRQFSNSRSEMNVSTLELGDSALYLCASSSGTASYNEQFFGPGTRLTVL.

The chain couples TRBV27 to TRBJ2-7, with 8 nucleotides matching TRBD2. After removal of 0 bases from V and 6 bases from J, the junction contained 1 base not matched to a gene. Germline V gene data show CDR1 as MNHEY and CDR2 as SMNVEV (reference sequence). The CDR3 contains 13 residues. CDR3 residues: CASSLSRGAEQYF. In DNA, the CDR3 is TGTGCCAGCAGTTTATCGCGGGGGGCCGAGCAGTACTTC.

V and J are TRBV4-1 and TRBJ2-5; 12 bases line up with TRBD2. V shed 2 bases, J shed 4 bases, and the junction held 8 bases outside the gene matches. Germline values: CDR1 MGHRA, CDR2 YSYEKL. The CDR3 runs 17 residues. CDR3 coding DNA: TGCGCCAGCAGCCAACCGACTAGCGGGGGAGGGGGAGAGACCCAGTACTTC. It translates to CASSQPTSGGGGETQYF.

This rearrangement joins TRBV6-2 or TRBV6-3 to TRBJ2-3; D may be TRBD2 (6 bases). The CDR3 has 15 amino acids. The V gene lost 7 bases and the J gene lost 0 bases, with 14 bases spanning the gap. CDR1 MNHEY and CDR2 SVGEGT come from the germline V gene. The CDR3 protein is CASNPLGGSTDTQYF. The CDR3 DNA reads TGTGCCAGCAACCCCCTGGGGGGAAGCACAGATACGCAGTATTTT.

V is TRBV12-5 and J is TRBJ1-1; TRBD1 might be the D (6 bases). Between the trimmed V and J ends, which lost 5 bases and 1 base, there was a span of 20 bases. The V gene's germline CDR1 is LGHNT and CDR2 FRNRAP. The CDR3 is 17 residues long. CDR3 DNA sequence: TGTGCTAGTGGTACCTGGCGCGCACAGGGTAGGAACACTGAAGCTTTCTTT. Protein sequence: CASGTWRAQGRNTEAFF. The full variable domain, completed using reference TRBV12-5 and TRBJ1-1, is DARVTQTPRHKVTEMGQEVTMRCQPILGHNTVFWYRQTMMQGLELLAYFRNRAPLDDSGMPKDRFSAEMPDATLATLKIQPSEPRDSAVYFCASGTWRAQGRNTEAFFGQGTRLTVV.

The chain recombines TRBV6-1 with TRBJ1-4; 9 bases line up with TRBD1. This CDR3 is 16 amino acids long. Per germline, CDR1 MNHNS and CDR2 SASEGT. The trim removed 2 bases at V and 7 bases at J, leaving 8 bases unmatched. CDR3 nucleotides: TGTGCCAGCAGTGAATCAATGGGACAGGGAGGTGAAAAACTGTTTTTT. Amino acid sequence: CASSESMGQGGEKLFF.

This clone was detected once. V and J are TRBV27 and TRBJ1-4; the D gene is possibly TRBD1 (6 bases). Trimming took 4 bases from V and 2 from J, leaving 8 bases between them. Per germline, CDR1 MNHEY and CDR2 SMNVEV (reference sequence). The CDR3 has 14 amino acids. The CDR3 nucleotides read TGTGCCAGCAGTTGGGGGGGCACTAATGAAAAACTGTTTTTT. It encodes CASSWGGTNEKLFF. The complete variable domain, with remaining parts taken from reference TRBV27 and TRBJ1-4, reads EAQVTQNPRYLITVTGKKLTVTCSQNMNHEYMSWYRQDPGLGLRQIYYSMNVEVTDKGDVPEGYKVSRKEKRNFPLILESPSPNQTSLYFCASSWGGTNEKLFFGSGTQLSVL.

This clone was seen only once. The rearrangement links TRBV5-1 to TRBJ1-3; D may be TRBD1 (6 bases). The CDR3 has 15 residues. V gave up 4 bases and J gave up 0 bases, with 11 bases separating them. Germline CDR1 SGHRS, CDR2 YFSETQ. CDR3 region: CASSVGANSGNTIYF. In nucleotides, the CDR3 is TGCGCCAGCAGCGTGGGGGCAAACTCTGGAAACACCATATATTTT.

V and J are TRBV7-2 and TRBJ2-7, with 10 bases that match TRBD1. Germline CDR1 and CDR2: SGHTA and FQGNSA. This CDR3 contains 14 residues. J lost 6 bases, V lost 3 bases, and 5 bases had no gene match. The CDR3 spells CASSFGDRGFEQYF. The CDR3 DNA reads TGTGCCAGCAGCTTCGGGGACAGGGGCTTCGAGCAGTACTTC.

J is TRBJ2-5 and V is TRBV6-5, with 7 positions matching TRBD2. Germline loops: CDR1 MNHEY, CDR2 SVGAGI. This CDR3 contains 15 residues. J was trimmed by 2 bases and V by 8 bases; bases with no gene match: 11. CDR3 amino acids: CASAFWLAVQETQYF. The CDR3, as DNA: TGTGCCAGCGCCTTTTGGCTAGCGGTACAAGAGACCCAGTACTTC.

This chain links TRBV7-9 with TRBJ2-5, with 7 bases identical to TRBD1. Germline loops: CDR1 SEHNR, CDR2 FQNEAQ (reference sequence). The length of the CDR3 is 16 residues. V dropped 5 bases and J dropped 1; count of bases not matched to a gene: 10. The CDR3 DNA is TGTGCCAGCAGCCTTGGACAGGTCGCAGCCCAAGAGACCCAGTACTTC. Protein product: CASSLGQVAAQETQYF.

The chain links TRBV13 to TRBJ1-6, with D uncertain. The V and J ends lost 5 bases and 6 bases respectively, with 14 bases between them. Germline CDR1 is PRHDT and CDR2 is FYEKMQ (reference sequence). The CDR3 is 15 residues long. The CDR3 sequence: CASSLREAPNSPLHF. CDR3 nucleotides: TGTGCCAGCAGCCTCCGAGAGGCTCCTAATTCACCCCTCCACTTT.

V gene TRBV11-2 combines with J gene TRBJ2-2; perhaps TRBD2 as D (6 bases). The CDR3 runs 14 residues. The ends were cut back, 1 base at V and 6 bases at J, with 9 bases in the middle. Germline CDR1 and CDR2: SGHAT and FQNNGV. The CDR3 loop is CASSLAPSAGELFF. CDR3 sequence (DNA): TGTGCCAGCAGCTTAGCTCCTAGCGCCGGGGAGCTGTTTTTT.

The chain joins TRBV2 to TRBJ2-2; 7 bases line up with TRBD2. The J segment lost 1 base and the V segment lost 8 bases, leaving 10 bases of the junction unmatched. Germline CDR1 and CDR2: SNHLY and FYNNEI. CDR3 length equals 16 residues. Here the CDR3 DNA reads TGTGCCAGCTGCCGGGCGCTAGCGGAGAACACCGGGGAGCTGTTTTTT. It yields the protein CASCRALAENTGELFF.

V gene TRBV4-3 combines with J gene TRBJ2-3; tentatively, D is TRBD2 (7 bases). Germline V gene sequence: CDR1 LGHNA, CDR2 YSLEER. Trimming removed 0 bases from V and 7 bases from J, with 23 bases in between. The CDR3 totals 18 residues. The CDR3 DNA follows: TGCGCCAGCAGCCAAGATGCTGGCACGCGGGGGCCCACGAATACGCAGTATTTT. Its translation is CASSQDAGTRGPTNTQYF.

J is TRBJ2-7 and V is TRBV7-2, with D maybe TRBD2 (5 bases). The germline V gene has CDR1 SGHTA and CDR2 FQGNSA. V was shortened by 5 bases and J by 0 bases, with 8 bases between the two germline ends. The CDR3 covers 13 residues. CDR3 sequence: CASSPDFSYEQYF. The DNA for the CDR3 is TGTGCCAGCAGCCCGGACTTCTCCTACGAGCAGTACTTC. The complete variable domain, with remaining parts taken from reference TRBV7-2 and TRBJ2-7, reads GAGVSQSPSNKVTEKGKDVELRCDPISGHTALYWYRQSLGQGLEFLIYFQGNSAPDKSGLPSDRFSAERTGGSVSTLTIQRTQQEDSAVYLCASSPDFSYEQYFGPGTRLTVT.

The chain's CDR3 is CASSQNPSGRSTGELFF. In DNA, the CDR3 is TGTGCCAGCAGCCAGAACCCTAGCGGGAGGAGCACCGGGGAGCTGTTTTTT. The chain recombines TRBV4-2 with TRBJ2-2; 11 positions match TRBD2. The CDR3 consists of 17 residues. V shed 3 bases and J 4 bases; nucleotides not matched to a gene: 7. CDR1 LGHNA and CDR2 YNFKEQ come from the germline V gene.

This clone has just one count. The chain recombines TRBV7-9 with TRBJ2-2; perhaps TRBD2 as D (5 bases). This CDR3 has 13 residues. CDR1 is SEHNR, CDR2 FQNEAQ, per germline (reference sequence). The V end was cut by 10 bases, the J end by 2 bases, with 11 bases between. The CDR3 region has the DNA TGTGCCAACCGGGGATCTAACACCGGGGAGCTGTTTTTT. This encodes CANRGSNTGELFF.

The rearrangement joins TRBV7-2 to TRBJ2-1; D ambiguous. The germline V and J ends were trimmed by 5 bases and 9 bases, with 8 bases remaining between them. The germline V gene encodes CDR1 SGHTA and CDR2 FQGNSA. The CDR3 loop spans 11 amino acids. The CDR3 sequence is CASSRFGEQFF. The CDR3 region has the DNA TGTGCCAGCAGCCGATTCGGTGAGCAGTTCTTC.

V is TRBV3-1 (or the pseudogene TRBV3-2) and J is TRBJ2-7, with a tentative D call TRBD2 (5 bases). V lost 5 bases and J lost 2, with 13 bases in between. CDR3 length equals 14 residues. Germline values: CDR1 LGHDT, CDR2 YNNKEL (reference sequence). The CDR3 DNA sequence: TGTGCCAGCAGCTTTTTCGGGATGCCCTACGAGCAGTACTTC. This translates into CASSFFGMPYEQYF.

This clone came up once. V and J are TRBV5-1 and TRBJ1-2; D remains unclear. The V gene's germline CDR1 is SGHRS and CDR2 YFSETQ. V shed 6 bases and J shed 2 bases, with 14 bases lying between them. This CDR3 spans 14 amino acids. The chain's CDR3 is CASTHGIMNYGYTF. The CDR3 DNA reads as TGCGCCAGCACCCATGGCATCATGAACTATGGCTACACCTTC.

The V and J genes are TRBV9 and TRBJ2-2; possibly TRBD1 for D (5 bases). Germline CDR1 reads SGDLS; CDR2 reads YYNGEE. The CDR3 contains 15 residues. Trimming removed 0 bases at V and 3 bases at J, with 9 bases between. CDR3 loop: CASSVGQFDTGELFF. In DNA form, the CDR3 reads TGTGCCAGCAGCGTAGGACAGTTTGACACCGGGGAGCTGTTTTTT.

The chain combines TRBV10-1 with TRBJ2-2; D not certain. Germline CDR1 WNHNN, CDR2 SYGVQD (reference sequence). The CDR3 has 13 residues. V was clipped by 2 bases and J by 6 bases, with 7 bases between them. CDR3 protein: CASSENSPGELFF. The CDR3 DNA is TGCGCCAGCAGTGAGAATAGCCCCGGGGAGCTGTTTTTT.